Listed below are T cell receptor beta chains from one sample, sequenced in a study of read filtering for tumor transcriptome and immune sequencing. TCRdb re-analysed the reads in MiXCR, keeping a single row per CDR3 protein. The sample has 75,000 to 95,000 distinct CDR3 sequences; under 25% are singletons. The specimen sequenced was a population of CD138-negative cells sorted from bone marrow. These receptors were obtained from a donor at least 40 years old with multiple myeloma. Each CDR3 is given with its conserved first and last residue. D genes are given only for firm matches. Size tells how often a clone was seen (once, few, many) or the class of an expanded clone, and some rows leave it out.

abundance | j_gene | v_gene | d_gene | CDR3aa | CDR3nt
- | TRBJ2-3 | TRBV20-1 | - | CSVPRPATDTQYF | TGCAGTGTCCCCAGGCCGGCAACAGATACGCAGTATTTT
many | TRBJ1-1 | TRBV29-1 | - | CSVDRQVDTEAFF | TGCAGCGTAGATAGACAGGTTGATACTGAAGCTTTCTTT
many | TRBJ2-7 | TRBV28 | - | CASSLRAVPAVWYF | TGTGCCAGCAGTTTGCGAGCAGTCCCGGCGGTGTGGTACTTC
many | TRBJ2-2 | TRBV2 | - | CASSEGLGPYTGELFF | TGTGCCAGCAGTGAAGGGCTGGGCCCATACACCGGGGAGCTGTTTTTT
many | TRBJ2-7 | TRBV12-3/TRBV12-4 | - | CASSPKSREQYF | TGTGCCAGCAGTCCTAAGAGTCGGGAGCAGTACTTC
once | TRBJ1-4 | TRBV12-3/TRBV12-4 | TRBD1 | CASRFGTEGWKEKLFF | TGTGCCAGCAGGTTCGGGACAGAGGGCTGGAAGGAAAAACTGTTTTTT
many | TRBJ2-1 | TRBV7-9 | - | CASPDGEQFF | TGTGCCAGCCCGGACGGTGAGCAGTTCTTC
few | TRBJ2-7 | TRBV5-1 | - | CASSLTPAEQYF | TGCGCCAGCAGCTTGACCCCCGCCGAGCAGTACTTC
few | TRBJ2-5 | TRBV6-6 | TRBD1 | CASSYTTGARQTQYF | TGTGCCAGCAGTTATACGACAGGGGCGAGGCAGACCCAGTACTTC
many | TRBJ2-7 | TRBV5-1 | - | CASSSVPGTSSYEQYF | TGCGCCAGCAGCTCCGTCCCCGGGACAAGCTCCTACGAGCAGTACTTC
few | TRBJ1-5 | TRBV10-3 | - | CAISESMAGIQPQHF | TGTGCCATCAGTGAGTCGATGGCAGGCATTCAGCCCCAGCATTTT
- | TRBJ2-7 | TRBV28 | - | CASSLAAASSYEQYF | TGTGCCAGCAGTTTAGCGGCAGCGAGCTCCTACGAGCAGTACTTC
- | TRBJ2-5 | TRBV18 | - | CASSPPSETQYF | TGTGCCAGCTCACCACCGTCAGAGACCCAGTACTTC
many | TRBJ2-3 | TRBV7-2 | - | CASSQRAFTDTQYF | TGTGCCAGCAGCCAAAGAGCGTTTACAGATACGCAGTATTTT
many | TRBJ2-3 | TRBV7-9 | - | CASSFDPRREDTQYF | TGTGCCAGCAGCTTCGACCCTCGCAGGGAAGATACGCAGTATTTT
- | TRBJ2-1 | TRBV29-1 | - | CSVEETALAYDEQFF | TGCAGCGTTGAAGAAACCGCCCTAGCGTACGATGAGCAGTTCTTC
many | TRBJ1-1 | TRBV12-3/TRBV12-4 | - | CASSDQTGSEAFF | TGTGCCAGCAGTGACCAGACGGGATCTGAAGCTTTCTTT
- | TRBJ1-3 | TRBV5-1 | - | CASSSRNLGNTIYF | TGCGCCAGCAGCTCCCGGAACCTTGGAAACACCATATATTTT
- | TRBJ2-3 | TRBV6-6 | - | CASSYVGGWSTDTQYF | TGTGCCAGCAGTTACGTGGGGGGATGGTCCACAGATACGCAGTATTTT
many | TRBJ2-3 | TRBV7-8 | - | CASSLAGYTDTQYF | TGTGCCAGCAGCTTAGCGGGGTACACAGATACGCAGTATTTT
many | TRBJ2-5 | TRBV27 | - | CASRAFGSGMIAQETQYF | TGTGCCAGCAGGGCCTTTGGATCAGGGATGATCGCTCAAGAGACCCAGTACTTC
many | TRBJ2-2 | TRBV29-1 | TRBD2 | CSVVTSGGGTGELFF | TGCAGCGTTGTGACTAGCGGGGGGGGGACCGGGGAGCTGTTTTTT
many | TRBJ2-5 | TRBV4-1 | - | CASSQGAGMEETQYF | TGCGCCAGCAGCCAAGGTGCAGGGATGGAGGAGACCCAGTACTTC
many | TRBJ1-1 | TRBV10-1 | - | CASSDRGVVNTEAFF | TGCGCCAGCAGTGACAGGGGTGTGGTGAACACTGAAGCTTTCTTT
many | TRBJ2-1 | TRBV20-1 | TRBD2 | CSALLAGGHNEQFF | TGCAGTGCACTACTAGCGGGGGGGCACAATGAGCAGTTCTTC
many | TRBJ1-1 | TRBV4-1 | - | CASSQTGDTEAFF | TGCGCCAGCAGCCAAACAGGAGACACTGAAGCTTTCTTT
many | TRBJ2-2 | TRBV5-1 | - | CASSLLAITNTGELFF | TGCGCCAGCAGCCTCCTTGCCATTACGAACACCGGGGAGCTGTTTTTT
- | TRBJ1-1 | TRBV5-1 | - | CASKAGPMNTEAFF | TGCGCCAGCAAGGCGGGACCGATGAACACTGAAGCTTTCTTT
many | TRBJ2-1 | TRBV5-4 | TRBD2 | CASRERGGNYNEQFF | TGTGCCAGCAGGGAGCGGGGGGGCAATTACAATGAGCAGTTCTTC
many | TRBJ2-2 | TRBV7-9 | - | CASSLTDNTGELFF | TGTGCCAGCAGCTTAACGGATAACACCGGGGAGCTGTTTTTT
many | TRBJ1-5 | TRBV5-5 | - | CASSLGEGRPQHF | TGTGCCAGCAGCTTGGGAGAGGGGCGGCCCCAGCATTTT
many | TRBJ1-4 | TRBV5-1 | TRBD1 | CASSLDGTGATNEKLFF | TGCGCCAGCAGCTTGGATGGGACAGGGGCAACTAATGAAAAACTGTTTTTT
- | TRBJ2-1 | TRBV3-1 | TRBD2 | CASSQLLAGGINKQSF | TGTGCCAGCAGCCAACTACTAGCGGGGGGAATCAATAAGCAGTCCTTC
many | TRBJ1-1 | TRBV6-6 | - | CASSYSTALNTEAFF | TGTGCCAGCAGTTACTCGACAGCCTTGAACACTGAAGCTTTCTTT
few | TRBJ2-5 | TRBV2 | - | CASSGYWGETQYF | TGTGCCAGCAGTGGATACTGGGGAGAGACCCAGTACTTC
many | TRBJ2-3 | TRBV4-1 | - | CASSFPATDTQYF | TGCGCCAGCAGTTTTCCCGCCACAGATACGCAGTATTTT
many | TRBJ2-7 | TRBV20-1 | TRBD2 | CSARGGWTSGDYEQYF | TGCAGTGCTAGAGGGGGGTGGACTAGCGGGGACTACGAGCAGTACTTC
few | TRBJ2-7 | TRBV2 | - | CASSGAQPEQYF | TGTGCCAGCAGTGGGGCACAGCCCGAGCAGTACTTC
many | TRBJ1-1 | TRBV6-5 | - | CASSYSIWMNTEAFF | TGTGCCAGCAGTTACTCTATCTGGATGAACACTGAAGCTTTCTTT
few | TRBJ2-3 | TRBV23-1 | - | CASSQQTKTTNTDTQYF | TGCGCCAGCAGTCAACAAACGAAGACAACAAACACAGATACGCAGTATTTT
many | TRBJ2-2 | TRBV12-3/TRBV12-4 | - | CASSSPAGGRSTGELFF | TGTGCCAGCAGTTCTCCTGCCGGGGGGCGCAGCACCGGGGAGCTGTTTTTT
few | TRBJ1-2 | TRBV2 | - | CASGTELNYGYTF | TGTGCCAGCGGAACAGAACTAAACTATGGCTACACCTTC